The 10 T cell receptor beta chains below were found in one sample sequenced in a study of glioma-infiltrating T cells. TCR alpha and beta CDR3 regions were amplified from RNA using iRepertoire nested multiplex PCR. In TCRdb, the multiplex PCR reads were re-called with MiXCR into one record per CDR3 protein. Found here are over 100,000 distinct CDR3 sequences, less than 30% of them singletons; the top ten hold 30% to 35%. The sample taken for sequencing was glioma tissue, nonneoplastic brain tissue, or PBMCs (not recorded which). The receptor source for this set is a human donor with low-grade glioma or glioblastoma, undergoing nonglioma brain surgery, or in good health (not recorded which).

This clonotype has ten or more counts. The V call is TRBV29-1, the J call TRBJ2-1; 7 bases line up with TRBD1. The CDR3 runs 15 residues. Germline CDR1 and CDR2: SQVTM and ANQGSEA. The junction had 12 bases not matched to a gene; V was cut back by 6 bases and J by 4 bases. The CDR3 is CSVAAGDRLYNEQFF. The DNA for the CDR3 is TGCAGCGTCGCCGCCGGGGACAGACTATACAATGAGCAGTTCTTC.

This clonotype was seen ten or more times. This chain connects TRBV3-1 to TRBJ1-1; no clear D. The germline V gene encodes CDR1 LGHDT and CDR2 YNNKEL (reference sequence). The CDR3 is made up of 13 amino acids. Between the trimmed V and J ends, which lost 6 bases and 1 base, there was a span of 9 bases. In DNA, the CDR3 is TGTGCCAGCAGACCGGGCCCGAACACTGAAGCTTTCTTT. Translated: CASRPGPNTEAFF.

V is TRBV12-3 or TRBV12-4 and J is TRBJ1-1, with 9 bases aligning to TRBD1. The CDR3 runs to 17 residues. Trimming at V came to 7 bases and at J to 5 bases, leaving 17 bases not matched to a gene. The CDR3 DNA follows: TGTGCCAGCATCCTTTGGGCCCGGACAGGGGTGAGAACTGAAGCTTTCTTT. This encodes CASILWARTGVRTEAFF.

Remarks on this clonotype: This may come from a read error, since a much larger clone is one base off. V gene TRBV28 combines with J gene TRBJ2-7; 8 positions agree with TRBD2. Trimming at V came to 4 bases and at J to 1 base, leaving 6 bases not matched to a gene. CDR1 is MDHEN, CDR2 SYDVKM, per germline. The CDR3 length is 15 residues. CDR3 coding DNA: TGTGCCAGCAGTTCTAAGCGGGGGCTGTCCTACGAGCAGTACTTC. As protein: CASSSKRGLSYEQYF. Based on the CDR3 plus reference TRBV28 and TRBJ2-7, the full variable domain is DVKVTQSSRYLVKRTGEKVFLECVQDMDHENMFWYRQDPGLGLRLIYFSYDVKMKEKGDIPEGYSVSREKKERFSLILESASTNQTSMYLCASSSKRGLSYEQYFGPGTRLTVT.

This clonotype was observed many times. CDR3 amino acids: CASSPLAGVRTYEQYF. Written as DNA, the CDR3 is TGTGCCAGCTCACCACTAGCGGGAGTTCGGACCTACGAGCAGTACTTC. V usage is TRBV18 and J usage is TRBJ2-7, with 9 bases that match TRBD2. Germline V gene sequence: CDR1 KGHSH, CDR2 LQKENI. The CDR3 has 16 amino acids. J was trimmed by 2 bases and V by 1 base; bases with no gene match: 6.

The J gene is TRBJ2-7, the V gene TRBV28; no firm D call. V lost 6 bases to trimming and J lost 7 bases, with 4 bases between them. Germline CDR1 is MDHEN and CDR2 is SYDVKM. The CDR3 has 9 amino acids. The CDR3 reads CASRGEQYF. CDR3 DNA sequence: TGTGCCAGCAGGGGGGAGCAGTACTTC.

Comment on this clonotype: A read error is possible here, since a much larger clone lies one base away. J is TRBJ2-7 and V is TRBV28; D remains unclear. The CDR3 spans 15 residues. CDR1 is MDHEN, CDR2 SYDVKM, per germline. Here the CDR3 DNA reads TGTGCCAGCAGTTTAGCGGCCACCGGCTCCTACGGGCAGTACTTC. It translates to CASSLAATGSYGQYF.

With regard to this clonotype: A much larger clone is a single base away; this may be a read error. The CDR3 DNA reads as TGCAGTGCTGGAGATCTCGCCGGGACTAGCGGGGAGGCCCAGTACTTC. Protein product: CSAGDLAGTSGEAQYF. The V call is TRBV20-1, the J call TRBJ2-5, with TRBD2 matching 13 bases. CDR1 and CDR2 (germline): DFQATT, SNEGSKA (reference sequence). CDR3 length: 16 amino acids.

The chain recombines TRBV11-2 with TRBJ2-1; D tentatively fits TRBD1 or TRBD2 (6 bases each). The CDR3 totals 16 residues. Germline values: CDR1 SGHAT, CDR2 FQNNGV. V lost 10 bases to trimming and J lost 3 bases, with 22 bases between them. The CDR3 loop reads CATSFLGGGRYNEQFF. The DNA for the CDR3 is TGTGCCACCAGTTTCCTCGGGGGCGGGCGCTACAATGAGCAGTTCTTC.

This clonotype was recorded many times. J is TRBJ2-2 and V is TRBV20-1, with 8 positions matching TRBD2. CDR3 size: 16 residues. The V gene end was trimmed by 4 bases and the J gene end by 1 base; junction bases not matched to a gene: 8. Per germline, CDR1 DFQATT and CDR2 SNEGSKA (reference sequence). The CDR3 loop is CSAMIPREGNTGELFF. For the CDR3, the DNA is TGCAGTGCTATGATTCCTCGGGAGGGGAACACCGGGGAGCTGTTTTTT.